This passage covers 14 T cell receptor beta chains from one sample sequenced in a study of T cell changes during pregnancy in multiple sclerosis. The repertoire was sequenced with immunoSEQ multiplex PCR; TCRdb's copy has only in-frame clones and lacks some. In the table there are about 70,000 clones, 90% to 95% of which are singletons. Sequenced here: peripheral blood, sampled in the second trimester of pregnancy. The receptors here all came from a female donor in good health, enrolled as a control in a pregnancy study.

The chain couples TRBV15 to TRBJ2-1, with 13 bases fitting TRBD2. Germline loops: CDR1 LNHNV, CDR2 YYDKDF (reference sequence). The CDR3 has 13 residues. V dropped 0 bases and J dropped 15; count of bases not matched to a gene: 2. CDR3 loop: CATSRELAGGLFF. DNA of the CDR3: TGTGCCACCAGCAGAGAACTAGCGGGGGGGCTGTTCTTC.

The CDR3 DNA reads TGTGCCAGCAGCGGGCAGGGACTAGACAAGACCCAGTACTTC. It translates to CASSGQGLDKTQYF. V usage is TRBV5-4 and J usage is TRBJ2-5; 8 bases agree with TRBD2. CDR3 length equals 14 residues. CDR1 and CDR2 (germline): SGHNT, YYREEE (reference sequence). The V gene end was trimmed by 4 bases and the J gene end by 6 bases; junction bases not matched to a gene: 8.

V gene TRBV5-3 combines with J gene TRBJ1-6; D remains ambiguous. TRBV5-3 is sorted into the ORF group, with uncertain function. With 3 bases removed from V and 0 bases from J, the gap between germline ends came to 10 bases. The CDR3 is 16 residues long. The CDR3: CARSSSGSSYNSPLHF. For the CDR3, the DNA is TGTGCCAGAAGCTCTTCGGGGAGCTCCTATAATTCACCCCTCCACTTT.

CDR3 nucleotide sequence: TGCGCCAGCAGCTTCCCAGGGGGCGGGGAACCTAACTATGGCTACACCTTC. Its protein product is CASSFPGGGEPNYGYTF. V usage is TRBV5-1 and J usage is TRBJ1-2, with TRBD1 matching over 8 bases. This CDR3 has 17 residues. J was trimmed by 0 bases and V by 2 bases; bases with no gene match: 9. Germline values: CDR1 SGHRS, CDR2 YFSETQ. Full variable domain (outside the CDR3, taken from reference TRBV5-1 and TRBJ1-2): KAGVTQTPRYLIKTRGQQVTLSCSPISGHRSVSWYQQTPGQGLQFLFEYFSETQRNKGNFPGRFSGRQFSNSRSEMNVSTLELGDSALYLCASSFPGGGEPNYGYTFGSGTRLTVV.

The chain uses TRBV30 and TRBJ1-2; D may be TRBD1 (5 bases). V lost 2 bases, J lost 1 base, and 8 bases lay in between. The germline V gene has CDR1 GTSNPN and CDR2 SVGIG (reference sequence). The CDR3 runs 13 residues. The CDR3 loop is CAWSTGDNYGYTF. The CDR3 bases are TGTGCCTGGAGTACGGGGGATAACTATGGCTACACCTTC. The whole variable domain, remainder taken from reference TRBV30 and TRBJ1-2, is SQTIHQWPATLVQPVGSPLSLECTVEGTSNPNLYWYRQAAGRGLQLLFYSVGIGQISSEVPQNLSASRPQDRQFILSSKKLLLSDSGFYLCAWSTGDNYGYTFGSGTRLTVV.

The V gene is TRBV5-6, the J gene TRBJ2-4; no reliable D call. The CDR3 totals 15 residues. The germline V gene encodes CDR1 SGHDT and CDR2 YYEEEE. The ends were cut back, 8 bases at V and 0 bases at J, with 15 bases in the middle. CDR3 protein: CASYSSRIAKNIQYF. The DNA for the CDR3 is TGTGCCAGTTACAGCTCCCGCATAGCCAAAAACATTCAGTACTTC.

V is TRBV7-9 and J is TRBJ2-2; TRBD2 is a possible D gene (6 bases). Germline CDR1 and CDR2: SEHNR and FQNEAQ (reference sequence). Trimming shortened V by 3 bases and J by 1 base, and 9 bases separated the two germline ends. The CDR3 covers 15 residues. The CDR3 DNA sequence: TGTGCCAGCAGCTTTCGGGGGAAGAACACCGGGGAGCTGTTTTTT. Protein product: CASSFRGKNTGELFF.

DNA of the CDR3: TGTGCCTGGAGTGTTTGGAGCTTCTCCTACGAGCAGTACTTC. Protein sequence: CAWSVWSFSYEQYF. The chain couples TRBV30 to TRBJ2-7; D is ambiguous. The germline gives CDR1 GTSNPN, CDR2 SVGIG (reference sequence). The CDR3 spans 14 residues. Trimming left V 0 bases short and J 0 bases short, with 9 bases between.

The gene calls are TRBV6-5 and TRBJ2-7; 9 positions match TRBD1. Looked up from germline, CDR1 is MNHEY and CDR2 is SVGAGI. After removal of 6 bases from V and 2 bases from J, the junction contained 8 bases not matched to a gene. The CDR3 contains 15 residues. CDR3 protein: CASRWGQGRTYEQYF. Written as DNA, the CDR3 is TGTGCCAGCAGATGGGGACAGGGAAGAACCTACGAGCAGTACTTC.

This chain links TRBV9 with TRBJ2-3, with D perhaps TRBD1 (5 bases). The length of the CDR3 is 14 residues. The germline V gene encodes CDR1 SGDLS and CDR2 YYNGEE. Trimming removed 0 bases from V and 1 base from J, with 6 bases in between. The CDR3 sequence: CASSVEGGTDTQYF. The CDR3 nucleotides read TGTGCCAGCAGCGTAGAAGGGGGCACAGATACGCAGTATTTT.

The CDR3: CASSIDQDFPGTEAFF. The CDR3 bases are TGTGCCAGTAGTATAGACCAGGACTTCCCGGGGACTGAAGCTTTCTTT. The rearrangement links TRBV19 to TRBJ1-1; D is ambiguous. Trimming left V 0 bases short and J 5 bases short, with 16 bases between. Looked up from germline, CDR1 is LNHDA and CDR2 is SQIVND (reference sequence). This CDR3 comprises 16 residues. The full variable domain, rest sourced from reference TRBV19 and TRBJ1-1, is DGGITQSPKYLFRKEGQNVTLSCEQNLNHDAMYWYRQDPGQGLRLIYYSQIVNDFQKGDIAEGYSVSREKKESFPLTVTSAQKNPTAFYLCASSIDQDFPGTEAFFGQGTRLTVV.

The V and J genes are TRBV6-1 and TRBJ1-1, with TRBD1 as a possible D gene (5 bases). The CDR3 covers 15 residues. V dropped 7 bases and J dropped 0 bases, with 15 bases sitting between them. The germline CDR1 and CDR2 sequences are MNHNS and SASEGT. The CDR3 protein is CASTDSFRMNTEAFF. Here the CDR3 DNA reads TGTGCCAGCACCGACAGTTTTCGCATGAACACTGAAGCTTTCTTT.

The chain employs TRBV28 and TRBJ1-5; weak D call: TRBD1 (5 bases). The germline V gene has CDR1 MDHEN and CDR2 SYDVKM. V was cut by 3 bases and J by 0 bases, with 9 bases left in between. There are 15 residues in the CDR3. This chain's CDR3 is CASSFRGNSNQPQHF. CDR3 in DNA: TGTGCCAGCAGTTTCCGGGGGAATAGCAATCAGCCCCAGCATTTT.

J is TRBJ2-5 and V is TRBV11-2, with 13 positions matching TRBD2. There are 17 residues in the CDR3. The V and J ends lost 1 base and 2 bases, in that order; junction bases with no gene match: 4. Germline-derived CDR1 and CDR2 are SGHAT and FQNNGV. For the CDR3, the DNA is TGTGCCAGCAGCTTAGGGACTAGCGGGGGACCTCAAGAGACCCAGTACTTC. Amino acid sequence: CASSLGTSGGPQETQYF.